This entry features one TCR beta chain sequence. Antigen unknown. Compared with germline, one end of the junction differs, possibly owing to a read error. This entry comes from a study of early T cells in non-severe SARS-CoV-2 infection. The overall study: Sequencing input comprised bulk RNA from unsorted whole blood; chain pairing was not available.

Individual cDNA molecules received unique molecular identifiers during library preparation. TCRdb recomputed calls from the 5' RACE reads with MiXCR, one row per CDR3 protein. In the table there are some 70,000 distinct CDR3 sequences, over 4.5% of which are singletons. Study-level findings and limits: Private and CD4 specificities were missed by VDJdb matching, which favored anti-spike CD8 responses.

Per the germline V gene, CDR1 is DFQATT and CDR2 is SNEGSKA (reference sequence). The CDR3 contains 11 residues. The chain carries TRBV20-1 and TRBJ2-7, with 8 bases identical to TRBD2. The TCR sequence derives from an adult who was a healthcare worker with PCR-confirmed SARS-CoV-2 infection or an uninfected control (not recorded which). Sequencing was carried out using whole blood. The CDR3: CSARAGLATHF. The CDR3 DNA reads TGCAGTGCTAGAGCAGGACTAGCTACCCACTTC.